These T cell receptor beta chains were read from a single sample in a study of T-cell memory formation after mild COVID-19. TCRdb reprocessed the 5' RACE reads with MiXCR, giving one entry per CDR3 protein. The sample shows 550,000 to 600,000 distinct CDR3 sequences, approximately 15% of them seen only once. The sample comprised PBMCs or a T cell subset sorted from them (not recorded which). Source of these receptors: an adult woman who had mild COVID-19 (a few samples of this study predate the infection). Cell type and time point are not known. The CDR3 runs from the conserved cysteine through the conserved F or W. The D gene is left open where the match is weak. Expanded clones are given a class, and other clones once, few, many or no size at all.

v_call	d_call	clone_size	cdr3_length	j_call	cdr3_aa	cdr3_nt
TRBV10-3	NA	NA	12	TRBJ1-2	CAISAWDYGYTF	TGTGCCATCAGCGCGTGGGACTATGGCTACACCTTC
TRBV24-1	NA	NA	13	TRBJ1-1	CATSDIWNTEAFF	TGTGCCACCAGTGATATTTGGAACACTGAAGCTTTCTTT
TRBV7-9	TRBD1	NA	14	TRBJ1-5	CASSQGQSNQPQHF	TGTGCCAGCAGCCAGGGACAGAGCAATCAGCCCCAGCATTTT
TRBV20-1	TRBD2	many	15	TRBJ2-3	CSASLAGGRTDTQYF	TGCAGTGCTTCACTAGCGGGGGGTCGCACAGATACGCAGTATTTT
TRBV24-1	NA	few	16	TRBJ2-5	CATSDSSPGRMETQYF	TGTGCCACCAGTGATTCTTCCCCGGGACGCATGGAGACCCAGTACTTC
TRBV20-1	NA	many	13	TRBJ2-7	CSARGPRGGEQYF	TGCAGTGCTAGAGGGCCTAGGGGCGGGGAGCAGTACTTC
TRBV5-4	NA	few	14	TRBJ1-5	CASSLFGGVEPQHF	TGTGCCAGCAGCTTGTTCGGGGGTGTGGAGCCCCAGCATTTT
TRBV30	TRBD2	few	15	TRBJ2-3	CALELAGTRQDTQYF	TGTGCCCTGGAGTTGGCGGGGACTAGACAAGATACGCAGTATTTT
TRBV6-5	NA	NA	14	TRBJ1-1	CASSYSAANTEAFF	TGTGCCAGCAGTTACTCTGCAGCGAACACTGAAGCTTTCTTT
TRBV7-3	TRBD2	many	16	TRBJ2-3	CASSPGLAGSTDTQYF	TGTGCCAGCAGCCCAGGACTAGCGGGAAGCACAGATACGCAGTATTTT
TRBV29-1	TRBD1	NA	16	TRBJ1-1	CSARGQGGEGPTEAFF	TGCAGCGCCCGCGGACAGGGGGGCGAGGGTCCGACTGAAGCTTTCTTT
TRBV9	NA	few	13	TRBJ2-5	CASSPKGSETQYF	TGTGCCAGCAGCCCGAAGGGGTCGGAGACCCAGTACTTC
TRBV3-1	TRBD1	NA	17	TRBJ1-4	CASSQGQGALLGEKLFF	TGTGCCAGCAGCCAAGGACAGGGGGCTTTGCTTGGAGAAAAACTGTTTTTT
TRBV7-9	TRBD1	few	15	TRBJ2-1	CASSLLWDRGGEQFF	TGTGCCAGCAGCCTCTTGTGGGACAGGGGAGGTGAGCAGTTCTTC
TRBV5-1	NA	NA	16	TRBJ2-3	CASSLGRGWGTDTQYF	TGCGCCAGCAGCCTCGGTAGGGGCTGGGGCACAGATACGCAGTATTTT
TRBV4-1	NA	few	16	TRBJ2-7	CASSQGFGGSSYEQYF	TGCGCCAGCAGCCAAGGTTTTGGCGGCAGTTCCTACGAGCAGTACTTC
TRBV2	TRBD2	few	14	TRBJ2-7	CASRLLAGAYEQYF	TGTGCCAGCAGGTTACTAGCGGGAGCCTACGAGCAGTACTTC
TRBV28	NA	NA	15	TRBJ1-2	CASTRERGGAYGYTF	TGTGCCAGCACCCGGGAGAGGGGGGGGGCCTATGGCTACACCTTC
TRBV14	NA	NA	16	TRBJ2-3	CASSQDSIASTDTQYF	TGTGCCAGCAGCCAAGACAGTATAGCTAGCACAGATACGCAGTATTTT
TRBV2	TRBD1	NA	14	TRBJ2-3	CAFRGGTSTDTQYF	TGTGCCTTCAGAGGGGGCACTAGCACAGATACGCAGTATTTT
TRBV3-1	NA	NA	16	TRBJ2-7	CASSQDSPSVSYEQYF	TGTGCCAGCAGCCAAGACTCTCCCTCCGTTTCCTACGAGCAGTACTTC
TRBV19	TRBD2	NA	15	TRBJ2-1	CASSMLLADYNEQFF	TGTGCCAGTAGTATGTTACTAGCGGATTACAATGAGCAGTTCTTC
TRBV5-1	NA	NA	18	TRBJ1-1	CASSLAGGVANFVAEAFF	TGCGCCAGCAGCTTGGCCGGAGGTGTAGCGAATTTTGTCGCTGAAGCTTTCTTT
TRBV7-2	TRBD2	many	19	TRBJ2-1	CASSLVGTSGISSYNEQFF	TGTGCCAGCAGCTTAGTTGGGACTAGCGGGATCAGCTCCTACAATGAGCAGTTCTTC
TRBV7-2	NA	NA	18	TRBJ1-6	CASSLAGGVQGRNSPLHF	TGTGCCAGCAGCTTAGCAGGGGGGGTACAGGGCCGCAATTCACCCCTCCACTTT
TRBV6-2/TRBV6-3	NA	NA	18	TRBJ2-3	CASSYSYRDPRTGDTQYF	TGTGCCAGCAGTTACTCGTACCGGGACCCCCGTACCGGAGATACGCAGTATTTT
TRBV5-1	TRBD2	few	15	TRBJ2-7	CASSELAPSSYEQYF	TGCGCCAGCAGCGAACTAGCGCCGAGCTCCTACGAGCAGTACTTC